This T cell receptor beta chain was sequenced during a study of graft-versus-host responses after intestinal transplantation. The V gene's germline CDR1 is SGDLS and CDR2 YYNGEE. The CDR3 has 20 residues. Trimming took 3 bases from V and 3 from J; bases not matched to a gene: 16. On this clone: Its antigen is not identified.

Generated by immunoSEQ multiplex PCR, the TCRdb table keeps only in-frame clones and is missing some. Among approximately 99,000 clones listed, about nine tenths were seen once. This sequence was found in a human donor who was the organ donor for an intestinal transplant. This material consisted of unstimulated CD4+ T cells sorted from spleen or lymph node cells, taken before transplant. The rearrangement uses TRBV9 and TRBJ2-1; 12 bases map to TRBD2. CDR3 amino acids: CASSGRGLKTSGGHYNEQFF. The CDR3 DNA follows: TGTGCCAGCAGCGGCCGAGGGCTGAAGACTAGCGGGGGCCACTACAATGAGCAGTTCTTC.